Each of the 18 T cell receptor beta chains below was sequenced from the same sample in a study of T cells in Graves' hyperthyroidism and ophthalmopathy. Amplification targeted TCR beta CDR3 regions from RNA transcripts. The study used the HTBI primer set for a first-round RT-PCR of the TCR CDR3. A single record per CDR3 protein comes from TCRdb applying MiXCR to the multiplex PCR reads. In the table there are 380,000 or so distinct CDR3 sequences, about 15% of which are singletons. Specimen: blood. The origin of the receptors is a woman between 25 and 40 years old with Graves' hyperthyroidism.

In this sample, this clonotype turned up a few times. The chain uses TRBV28 and TRBJ1-5, with 8 bases fitting TRBD1. Germline V gene data show CDR1 as MDHEN and CDR2 as SYDVKM. The CDR3 sequence is 16 residues long. Germline trimming cut 3 bases from V and 3 bases from J; bases unmatched to any gene: 7. The CDR3 region is CASSFHPGGNNQPQHF. In DNA, the CDR3 is TGTGCCAGCAGTTTTCACCCAGGGGGCAACAATCAGCCCCAGCATTTT.

This clonotype showed up just a few times. This chain joins TRBV20-1 and TRBJ1-5; D ambiguous. Deletions cut 3 bases from V and 6 bases from J, with 12 bases between. The CDR3 is made up of 13 amino acids. Germline values: CDR1 DFQATT, CDR2 SNEGSKA (reference sequence). The CDR3 sequence: CSASERVGQPQHF. CDR3 DNA: TGCAGTGCTAGTGAAAGGGTTGGTCAGCCCCAGCATTTT.

In the case of this clonotype: Given a much more abundant clone one base away, this may be a read error. This rearrangement joins TRBV11-2 to TRBJ2-5, with 9 bases lining up with TRBD1. This CDR3 spans 15 amino acids. Trimming removed 7 bases from V and 4 bases from J; junction bases left unmatched: 10. Germline V gene data show CDR1 as SGHAT and CDR2 as FQNNGV. In DNA form, the CDR3 reads TGTGCCAGCAAGCGACCCGGGACAGGGCCAGAGACCCAGTACTTC. Protein product: CASKRPGTGPETQYF. The whole variable domain, filled in from reference TRBV11-2 and TRBJ2-5, reads EAGVAQSPRYKIIEKRQSVAFWCNPISGHATLYWYQQILGQGPKLLIQFQNNGVVDDSQLPKDRFSAERLKGVDSTLKIQPAKLEDSAVYLCASKRPGTGPETQYFGPGTRLLVL.

V and J are TRBV11-2 and TRBJ2-1, with 9 bases identical to TRBD1. This CDR3 region has 17 residues. Per germline, CDR1 SGHAT and CDR2 FQNNGV. The J segment lost 0 bases and the V segment lost 4 bases, leaving 7 bases of the junction unmatched. CDR3 nucleotides: TGTGCCAGCAGCTCAAATCCGGGACAGGGCTCCTACAATGAGCAGTTCTTC. This gives the protein CASSSNPGQGSYNEQFF. The complete variable domain, with remaining parts taken from reference TRBV11-2 and TRBJ2-1, reads EAGVAQSPRYKIIEKRQSVAFWCNPISGHATLYWYQQILGQGPKLLIQFQNNGVVDDSQLPKDRFSAERLKGVDSTLKIQPAKLEDSAVYLCASSSNPGQGSYNEQFFGPGTRLTVL.

This clonotype was detected many times. V gene TRBV29-1 combines with J gene TRBJ2-1; 9 bases agree with TRBD2. This CDR3 is built from 15 residues. Germline CDR1 is SQVTM and CDR2 is ANQGSEA. Trimming took 3 bases from V and 8 from J; bases not matched to a gene: 11. CDR3 nucleotides: TGCAGCGTTGACGAGGAGAAGGCGGGAGGGGATGAGCAGTTCTTC. As protein: CSVDEEKAGGDEQFF.

This clonotype was observed at least ten times. This sequence joins TRBV5-1 and TRBJ1-1; possibly TRBD1 for D (6 bases). Trimming shortened V by 4 bases and J by 3 bases, and 16 bases separated the two germline ends. Per the germline V gene, CDR1 is SGHRS and CDR2 is YFSETQ. CDR3 size: 15 residues. The CDR3 nucleotides read TGCGCCAGCAGCCTAACAGGGATCCTCTACACTGAAGCTTTCTTT. It encodes CASSLTGILYTEAFF.

This clonotype was seen ten or more times. This rearrangement joins TRBV5-1 to TRBJ1-2; 9 bases fit TRBD1. The germline gives CDR1 SGHRS, CDR2 YFSETQ. Trimming at V came to 2 bases and at J to 1 base, leaving 6 bases not matched to a gene. The CDR3 consists of 16 residues. The CDR3 DNA reads TGCGCCAGCAGCTTAGGCTGGACAGGGGTTAACTATGGCTACACCTTC. Protein sequence: CASSLGWTGVNYGYTF.

In this sample, this clonotype turned up many times. The chain uses TRBV28 and TRBJ2-1; the match to TRBD2 covers 13 bases. Unmatched junction bases numbered 16, after V lost 8 bases and J lost 12 bases. CDR1 MDHEN and CDR2 SYDVKM come from the germline V gene. This CDR3 comprises 16 residues. CDR3 sequence (DNA): TGTGCCAGCCAAACGCAGGGTCCGGGACTAGCGGGATCGCAGTTCTTC. This gives the protein CASQTQGPGLAGSQFF.

The gene calls are TRBV6-2 or TRBV6-3 and TRBJ2-1, with D possibly being TRBD2 (7 bases). The V and J ends lost 0 bases and 1 base respectively, with 19 bases between them. The CDR3 extends over 19 amino acids. The germline gives CDR1 MNHEY, CDR2 SVGEGT. DNA of the CDR3: TGTGCCAGCAGTTACTCAGAGGTGGGGGCGGGAGTATCCTACAATGAGCAGTTCTTC. Residues: CASSYSEVGAGVSYNEQFF.

This clonotype was observed many times. The chain uses TRBV27 and TRBJ1-6; weak D call: TRBD1 (6 bases). Germline CDR1 and CDR2: MNHEY and SMNVEV (reference sequence). The CDR3 runs to 15 residues. With 3 bases removed from V and 6 bases from J, the gap between germline ends came to 12 bases. The CDR3 coding sequence is TGTGCCAGCAGTTTGCGGACGGACAGTAATTCACCCCTCCACTTT. This codes for CASSLRTDSNSPLHF.

The chain links TRBV5-4 to TRBJ2-1, with D perhaps given as TRBD1 or TRBD2 (5 bases each). V lost 4 bases, J lost 13 bases, and 18 bases lay in between. The CDR3 contains 13 residues. Germline V CDR1 and CDR2: SGHNT, YYREEE (reference sequence). CDR3 protein: CASSKDDGTNQFF. The CDR3 DNA is TGTGCCAGCAGCAAAGATGACGGGACCAACCAGTTCTTC.

This clonotype has a count of ten or more. J is TRBJ1-4 and V is TRBV6-1, with 9 positions matching TRBD1. V lost 8 bases, J lost 5 bases, and 6 bases stayed unmatched. The germline gives CDR1 MNHNS, CDR2 SASEGT. The CDR3 has 14 amino acids. CDR3 bases: TGTGCCAGCCGTCGGGACAGGGTCAATGAAAAACTGTTTTTT. Protein product: CASRRDRVNEKLFF.

Many counts were recorded for this clonotype. The chain has TRBV10-2 and TRBJ1-1; TRBD1 matches 7 bases. J gave up 6 bases and V 3 bases, and 13 bases lay outside the gene matches. The CDR3 consists of 16 residues. Germline V CDR1 and CDR2: WSHSY, SAAADI. CDR3 DNA: TGCGCCAGCAGTGACCTGGGACAGACGGTCGCTTCTGAAGCTTTCTTT. It encodes CASSDLGQTVASEAFF.

This clonotype was found many times. The rearrangement links TRBV20-1 to TRBJ2-3, with 7 bases aligning to TRBD2. The V gene end was trimmed by 6 bases and the J gene end by 0 bases; junction bases not matched to a gene: 6. Germline V gene sequence: CDR1 DFQATT, CDR2 SNEGSKA (reference sequence). The CDR3 is made up of 14 amino acids. CDR3 in amino acids: CSAPPAGSTDTQYF. The CDR3 region has the DNA TGCAGTGCCCCCCCAGCGGGGAGCACAGATACGCAGTATTTT.

This clonotype was seen only a few times. This rearrangement joins TRBV20-1 to TRBJ2-7, with 7 bases matching TRBD2. Trimming removed 7 bases from V and 4 bases from J; junction bases left unmatched: 13. Germline V gene data show CDR1 as DFQATT and CDR2 as SNEGSKA (reference sequence). The length of the CDR3 is 14 residues. The CDR3: CSGWGGTGTYEQYF. CDR3 nucleotides: TGCAGTGGGTGGGGGGGGACGGGAACGTACGAGCAGTACTTC.

Notes on this clonotype: A clone one base away is much larger, so this may be a read error. This chain joins TRBV11-2 and TRBJ2-1; a weak D match, TRBD2 (5 bases). The CDR3 has 15 residues. From germline, CDR1 is SGHAT and CDR2 FQNNGV. Trimming pared 1 base from V and 10 bases from J, leaving 17 bases between. CDR3 protein: CASSLAKSSSQEQFF. CDR3 coding DNA: TGTGCCAGCAGCTTAGCCAAGTCTAGCTCACAGGAGCAGTTCTTC.

This clonotype has only a few counts. The chain has TRBV6-1 and TRBJ1-2; D remains unclear. CDR3 size: 15 residues. CDR1 and CDR2 (germline): MNHNS, SASEGT. V lost 7 bases, J lost 3 bases, and 18 bases lay in between. The CDR3 is CASTPGPSPYYGYTF. As DNA, the CDR3 is TGTGCCAGCACCCCCGGGCCCTCTCCATACTATGGCTACACCTTC.

This clonotype showed up just a few times. The chain uses TRBV9 and TRBJ1-3, with D hard to call. Looked up from germline, CDR1 is SGDLS and CDR2 is YYNGEE. V gave up 3 bases and J gave up 5 bases, with 18 bases separating them. The CDR3 length is 16 residues. The CDR3 protein is CASSASPGPSRNTIYF. CDR3 coding DNA: TGTGCCAGCAGCGCCTCTCCGGGCCCTTCCAGAAACACCATATATTTT.